The 19 T cell receptor beta chains listed next were all sequenced from one sample in a study of T cells expressing NK-cell markers (dated by TCRdb to 2020 to 2021). The library relied on 5' RACE. The instrument was an Illumina HiSeq 2000. With the reads reprocessed by TCRdb, a single entry stands for each CDR3 protein sequence and no DNA is reported. This sample's table has entries for 150,000 to 170,000 distinct CDR3 sequences. Jointly, the top ten make up 30% to 45% of the sample. Sequenced sample: blood T cells: a sorted CD56 or NKG2C T cell subset, CD4+ or CD8+ T cells, or bulk PBMC T cells (not recorded which). These receptors were collected from a woman aged 45-65 years in good health. Donor details come from another sample of the same person, matched by shared clones.

The chain uses TRBV7-2 and TRBJ2-6; the TRBD2 assignment by TCRdb is unverifiable without DNA. This CDR3 has 18 amino acids. Per germline, CDR1 SGHTA and CDR2 FQGNSA. The CDR3 loop reads CASSLTPRVLSGANVLTF.

V gene TRBV10-2 combines with J gene TRBJ1-1. The CDR3 length is 13 residues. CDR1 WSHSY and CDR2 SAAADI come from the germline V gene. CDR3 loop: CASKEGTNTEAFF.

The chain combines TRBV4-1 with TRBJ2-3. Germline CDR1 is MGHRA and CDR2 is YSYEKL. The CDR3 contains 14 residues. CDR3: CASSQPGYTDTQYF.

This chain links TRBV11-1 with TRBJ2-7. The CDR3 runs 11 residues. From germline, CDR1 is SGHAT and CDR2 FQDESV (reference sequence). This CDR3 is CASSPRREQYF.

J is TRBJ2-1 and V is TRBV5-1; without DNA, the TCRdb call of TRBD2 cannot be checked. Germline values: CDR1 SGHRS, CDR2 YFSETQ. This CDR3 is built from 15 residues. CDR3 sequence reads: CASSHWTSGQDEQFF.

The chain joins TRBV11-2 to TRBJ2-1; absent DNA, TCRdb's TRBD2 call cannot be checked. Germline V CDR1 and CDR2: SGHAT, FQNNGV. The CDR3 is 12 amino acids. The CDR3 reads CASSLNSSPQFF.

This chain joins TRBV4-1 and TRBJ2-5; TCRdb indicates TRBD1, and absent DNA this call remains unverified. The CDR3 runs to 15 residues. CDR1 and CDR2 from the germline V gene are MGHRA and YSYEKL. The chain's CDR3 is CASSQDLSRDRTQYF.

The chain joins TRBV10-3 to TRBJ2-1. Germline CDR1 is ENHRY and CDR2 is SYGVKD. The CDR3 has 15 residues. The CDR3 protein is CAIRERYRSYNEQFF.

The chain joins TRBV6-5 to TRBJ2-2; the TCRdb D gene call, TRBD1, has no DNA to confirm it. This CDR3 is built from 12 residues. Germline CDR1 is MNHEY and CDR2 is SVGAGI. CDR3 sequence reads: CASSHRTGELFF.

The chain employs TRBV5-1 and TRBJ1-1; TCRdb reports TRBD1, a call that lacks DNA to check it against. Germline V gene data show CDR1 as SGHRS and CDR2 as YFSETQ. The CDR3 spans 15 residues. The CDR3 sequence is CASSWVPGVGTEAFF. The complete variable domain, with remaining parts taken from reference TRBV5-1 and TRBJ1-1, reads KAGVTQTPRYLIKTRGQQVTLSCSPISGHRSVSWYQQTPGQGLQFLFEYFSETQRNKGNFPGRFSGRQFSNSRSEMNVSTLELGDSALYLCASSWVPGVGTEAFFGQGTRLTVV.

CDR3: CASSRQTGSSYEQYF. The chain uses TRBV4-1 and TRBJ2-7; TCRdb indicates TRBD1, and absent DNA this call remains unverified. Looked up from germline, CDR1 is MGHRA and CDR2 is YSYEKL. The CDR3 has 15 amino acids.

The genes are TRBV4-1 and TRBJ1-4; TCRdb's D call of TRBD1 is untestable without DNA. The CDR3 has 15 residues. Germline V gene lookup returns CDR1 MGHRA and CDR2 YSYEKL. The CDR3 spells CASSLSGTANEKLFF.

This sequence joins TRBV6-6 and TRBJ1-4; TCRdb outputs TRBD1, but without DNA this stays unchecked. Germline V gene data show CDR1 as MNHNY and CDR2 as SVGAGI (reference sequence). The CDR3 runs 14 residues. The CDR3 protein is CASVGGTGSEKLFF.

The chain has TRBV6-5 and TRBJ1-2; TCRdb picks TRBD1, but there is no DNA to check that call. This CDR3 contains 14 residues. Germline V CDR1 and CDR2: MNHEY, SVGAGI. CDR3 residues: CASSSPGLGYGYTF.

The chain couples TRBV20-1 to TRBJ1-1. The CDR3 spans 11 residues. The germline V gene encodes CDR1 DFQATT and CDR2 SNEGSKA (reference sequence). The CDR3 loop is CSAIHLKKAFF.

The chain combines TRBV7-9 with TRBJ2-3. The CDR3 is 14 residues long. Germline CDR1 reads SEHNR; CDR2 reads FQNEAQ (reference sequence). The CDR3 sequence: CASSLSEPTDTQYF.

The chain recombines TRBV7-9 with TRBJ1-6. Germline V gene sequence: CDR1 SEHNR, CDR2 FQNEAQ (reference sequence). The CDR3 covers 16 residues. The CDR3 is CASSLEGPTSASPLHF.

The chain is built from TRBV7-9 and TRBJ2-3. The CDR3 spans 13 residues. Looked up from germline, CDR1 is SEHNR and CDR2 is FQNEAQ (reference sequence). CDR3 in amino acids: CASSDGWTDTQYF.

The chain employs TRBV6-1 and TRBJ2-3; no DNA is available, so the TRBD2 call from TCRdb remains unchecked. The CDR3 loop spans 15 amino acids. From germline, CDR1 is MNHNS and CDR2 SASEGT. The CDR3 is CASSGGSGSTDTQYF.